This TCR beta chain derives from a study of OX40 agonist ivuxolimab in advanced cancers. Study in general: Partial responses were achieved by three patients, one with hepatocellular carcinoma and two with cutaneous melanoma.

Data came from immunoSEQ multiplex PCR; TCRdb stores just in-frame clones and leaves some out. The table includes over 65,000 clones, roughly 80% detected once. Any history of autoimmune disease or systemic immunosuppression disqualified patients. This CDR3 spans 17 amino acids. The J segment lost 10 bases and the V segment lost 3 bases, leaving 18 bases of the junction unmatched. Germline values: CDR1 KGHSH, CDR2 LQKENI. The rearrangement uses TRBV18 and TRBJ1-3; 7 nucleotides align to TRBD1. The source is an adult with an advanced solid tumor such as melanoma, head and neck, liver or kidney cancer. Material: CD4+ or CD8+ T cells sorted from blood, obtained in a trial of the OX40 agonist ivuxolimab. The CDR3: CASSPSPGTVRGETIYF. CDR3 in DNA: TGTGCCAGCTCACCGAGTCCCGGGACAGTTCGGGGAGAGACCATATATTTT.